Below, 22 T cell receptor beta chains from the same sample are listed, as sequenced in a study of CD8 T cells in ankylosing spondylitis. TCRdb re-analysed the 5' RACE reads in MiXCR, keeping a single row per CDR3 protein. Counted here are 150,000 to 200,000 distinct CDR3 sequences, 10% to 15% occurring once; the ten biggest clones make up 11%. Sequencing was performed on blood, either unsorted or a sorted T cell fraction (not recorded which). Receptors originate from a female donor with ankylosing spondylitis or in good health (not recorded which).

This rearrangement joins TRBV13 to TRBJ2-7; D is possibly TRBD1 or TRBD2 (5 bases each). The CDR3 is 16 residues long. Trimming took 5 bases from V and 7 from J, leaving 24 bases between them. In germline, CDR1 is PRHDT, CDR2 FYEKMQ (reference sequence). In DNA, the CDR3 is TGTGCCAGCAGCCAAGGACGGGGCCTCACGACGGGGGAGCAGTACTTC. Its translation is CASSQGRGLTTGEQYF.

The chain couples TRBV11-2 to TRBJ2-3; 11 nucleotides agree with TRBD2. Trimming took 5 bases from V and 1 from J; bases not matched to a gene: 5. The CDR3 contains 16 residues. Germline V gives CDR1 SGHAT, CDR2 FQNNGV. The CDR3 nucleotides read TGTGCCAGCAGCCGAGTAGCGGGAGGGGGCACAGATACGCAGTATTTT. Protein: CASSRVAGGGTDTQYF.

This clonotype has a count of ten or more. This chain links TRBV7-8 with TRBJ2-7; D gene uncertain. The V gene lost 3 bases and the J gene lost 6 bases, with 12 bases spanning the gap. CDR1 is SGHVS, CDR2 FQNEAQ, per germline. The CDR3 contains 13 residues. CDR3 sequence reads: CASSFDWSREQYF. CDR3 DNA: TGTGCCAGCAGCTTCGACTGGTCCCGCGAGCAGTACTTC. Combining the CDR3 with reference TRBV7-8 and TRBJ2-7 gives the whole variable domain GAGVSQSPRYKVAKRGQDVALRCDPISGHVSLFWYQQALGQGPEFLTYFQNEAQLDKSGLPSDRFFAERPEGSVSTLKIQRTQQEDSAVYLCASSFDWSREQYFGPGTRLTVT.

This clonotype was seen more than once but under ten times. This chain joins TRBV5-1 and TRBJ2-5; no firm D call. CDR1 and CDR2 from the germline V gene are SGHRS and YFSETQ. Trimming took off 0 bases at V and 5 bases at J, with 14 bases between the two ends. The CDR3 spans 15 residues. In DNA, the CDR3 is TGCGCCAGCAGCTTGGGGCAAACGGTGCGGGAGACCCAGTACTTC. As protein: CASSLGQTVRETQYF.

This clonotype was recorded at least ten times. The rearrangement joins TRBV12-3 or TRBV12-4 to TRBJ2-3; 7 bases line up with TRBD1. Trimming cost V 10 bases and J 0 bases; bases outside gene matches: 4. The CDR3 is made up of 13 amino acids. CDR3 sequence (DNA): TGTGCCACACTGGGACAGAGCACAGATACGCAGTATTTT. Encoded protein: CATLGQSTDTQYF.

This clonotype appeared many times. The genes are TRBV18 and TRBJ1-3; D ambiguous. Germline V gene data show CDR1 as KGHSH and CDR2 as LQKENI. The CDR3 runs to 15 residues. V dropped 6 bases and J dropped 0 bases, with 12 bases sitting between them. Here the CDR3 reads CASSSDVFSGNTIYF. In DNA form, the CDR3 reads TGTGCCAGCTCGTCCGACGTCTTCTCTGGAAACACCATATATTTT.

This clonotype was seen a handful of times. The V call is TRBV5-1, the J call TRBJ2-7, with 7 bases that match TRBD2. V was clipped by 1 base and J by 1 base; unmatched bases: 5. Germline assignment: CDR1 SGHRS and CDR2 YFSETQ. The CDR3 contains 15 residues. The CDR3 loop is CASSLSGGRSYEQYF. Here the CDR3 DNA reads TGCGCCAGCAGCTTGTCGGGAGGACGTTCCTACGAGCAGTACTTC.

This clonotype was found many times. The J gene is TRBJ1-1, the V gene TRBV12-3 or TRBV12-4, with D uncertain. Between the trimmed V and J ends, which lost 4 bases and 2 bases, there was a span of 5 bases. This CDR3 has 12 amino acids. CDR3 DNA sequence: TGTGCCAGCAGTTCGACCAACACTGAAGCTTTCTTT. The encoded protein is CASSSTNTEAFF.

In its sample, this clonotype was seen many times. The chain employs TRBV20-1 and TRBJ1-3, with D maybe TRBD1 (6 bases). The germline gives CDR1 DFQATT, CDR2 SNEGSKA (reference sequence). The CDR3 spans 14 residues. The V end was cut by 3 bases, the J end by 4 bases, with 13 bases between. CDR3 sequence reads: CSARGAGIGNTIYF. For the CDR3, the DNA is TGCAGTGCTAGGGGGGCTGGAATCGGAAACACCATATATTTT.

This clonotype was seen only a few times. The V and J genes are TRBV5-1 and TRBJ2-3; the match to TRBD2 covers 8 bases. V was pared by 3 bases and J by 1 base, with 1 base of the junction left unmatched. Germline CDR1 reads SGHRS; CDR2 reads YFSETQ. CDR3 size: 14 residues. CDR3 loop: CASSSTSGTDTQYF. The CDR3 DNA reads as TGCGCCAGCAGCTCGACTAGCGGCACAGATACGCAGTATTTT. The full variable domain, its missing parts supplied by reference TRBV5-1 and TRBJ2-3, is KAGVTQTPRYLIKTRGQQVTLSCSPISGHRSVSWYQQTPGQGLQFLFEYFSETQRNKGNFPGRFSGRQFSNSRSEMNVSTLELGDSALYLCASSSTSGTDTQYFGPGTRLTVL.

This clonotype occurred many times. This rearrangement joins TRBV6-4 to TRBJ2-1; tentative D call: TRBD2 (5 bases). The CDR3 runs to 16 residues. The germline V gene has CDR1 MRHNA and CDR2 SNTAGT. V was pared by 2 bases and J by 0 bases, with 11 bases between. The CDR3 DNA follows: TGTGCCAGCAGTGACAGGTGGGAGAGCTCCTACAATGAGCAGTTCTTC. Its protein is CASSDRWESSYNEQFF.

Comments on this clonotype: A much larger clone differs from this one at a single base, so this may be a read error. No conserved phenylalanine or tryptophan is present at the end of the CDR3, so a read error is the likely explanation. This chain uses TRBV12-3 or TRBV12-4 with TRBJ1-1; D perhaps matches TRBD1 (5 bases). V gave up 2 bases and J gave up 0 bases, with 13 bases separating them. The CDR3 consists of 16 residues. CDR3 sequence: CASSLRGLQMNTEAFS. The CDR3 DNA reads TGTGCCAGCAGTTTAAGGGGACTCCAGATGAACACTGAAGCTTTCTCT.

This clonotype has ten or more counts. V gene TRBV27 combines with J gene TRBJ2-1; 10 bases agree with TRBD2. Losses at the gene ends were 0 bases for V and 7 bases for J; bases not matched to a gene: 3. The CDR3 covers 15 residues. The germline gives CDR1 MNHEY, CDR2 SMNVEV (reference sequence). CDR3 coding DNA: TGTGCCAGCAGTTTATCAGCGGGAGGGCAGAATGAGCAGTTCTTC. Protein: CASSLSAGGQNEQFF.

This clonotype was counted only a few times. The chain employs TRBV5-1 and TRBJ2-1; D uncertain. The CDR3 length is 15 residues. V was trimmed by 4 bases and J by 4 bases, leaving 15 bases between them. Germline loops: CDR1 SGHRS, CDR2 YFSETQ. The CDR3 region has the DNA TGCGCCAGCAGCGACCCCTCCACTGGGTACAATGAGCAGTTCTTC. This codes for CASSDPSTGYNEQFF.

The CDR3 protein is CASSTEAYEQYF. In DNA, the CDR3 is TGTGCCAGCAGCACGGAAGCCTACGAGCAGTACTTC. J is TRBJ2-7 and V is TRBV7-9; no reliable D call. V lost 5 bases to trimming and J lost 2 bases, with 7 bases between them. Germline V gene lookup returns CDR1 SEHNR and CDR2 FQNEAQ (reference sequence). The CDR3 has 12 residues. Complete variable domain (other parts from reference TRBV7-9 and TRBJ2-7): DTGVSQNPRHKITKRGQNVTFRCDPISEHNRLYWYRQTLGQGPEFLTYFQNEAQLEKSRLLSDRFSAERPKGSFSTLEIQRTEQGDSAMYLCASSTEAYEQYFGPGTRLTVT.

V is TRBV10-3 and J is TRBJ2-7; 10 nucleotides align to TRBD1. V lost 9 bases and J lost 3; bases outside the gene matches: 5. Germline assignment: CDR1 ENHRY and CDR2 SYGVKD. The CDR3 has 13 residues. The CDR3 region has the DNA TGTGCCATGGGACAGGGGCTGGACTACGAGCAGTACTTC. Its protein product is CAMGQGLDYEQYF.

At least ten counts were recorded for this clonotype. The rearrangement joins TRBV24-1 to TRBJ2-1; 10 positions agree with TRBD2. V shed 4 bases, J shed 2 bases, and the junction held 4 bases outside the gene matches. The CDR3 runs 16 residues. Germline V gene lookup returns CDR1 KGHDR and CDR2 SFDVKD. The CDR3 DNA reads TGTGCCACCAGTGACCCCCTAGCGGGAGCCTACAATGAGCAGTTCTTC. Translation gives CATSDPLAGAYNEQFF.

This clonotype has at least ten counts. This rearrangement joins TRBV5-1 to TRBJ2-3; the D gene is possibly TRBD2 (6 bases). V lost 3 bases and J 4 bases, leaving 18 bases between the germline ends. Germline CDR1 and CDR2: SGHRS and YFSETQ. The CDR3 runs 16 residues. The CDR3 region is CASSSQGDLIADTQYF. CDR3 sequence (DNA): TGCGCCAGCAGCTCGCAAGGGGACTTGATCGCAGATACGCAGTATTTT.

This clonotype was detected many times. This chain connects TRBV5-6 to TRBJ1-2, with D uncertain. V gave up 4 bases and J gave up 6 bases, with 7 bases separating them. The CDR3 sequence is 11 residues long. Looked up from germline, CDR1 is SGHDT and CDR2 is YYEEEE. The CDR3 sequence is CASSHSDGYTF. Written as DNA, the CDR3 is TGTGCCAGCAGCCATTCAGATGGCTACACCTTC.

Ten or more counts support this clonotype. The chain links TRBV5-1 to TRBJ2-7; either TRBD1 or TRBD2 may fit D (5 bases each). Trimming removed 5 bases from V and 0 bases from J, with 18 bases in between. Germline V gene sequence: CDR1 SGHRS, CDR2 YFSETQ. The CDR3 is 16 residues long. Here the CDR3 reads CASSGPRDARSYEQYF. The CDR3 nucleotides are TGCGCCAGCAGTGGCCCTCGGGACGCCCGCTCCTACGAGCAGTACTTC.

The rearrangement joins TRBV5-1 to TRBJ1-1; a possible D gene is TRBD1 (5 bases). Germline V gives CDR1 SGHRS, CDR2 YFSETQ. This CDR3 region has 14 residues. The V and J ends lost 4 bases and 1 base respectively, with 11 bases between them. CDR3 DNA sequence: TGCGCCAGCAGCGTCCCGGGACGGAACACTGAAGCTTTCTTT. It specifies CASSVPGRNTEAFF.

The chain couples TRBV5-1 to TRBJ2-7; a possible D gene is TRBD1 (6 bases). Germline V lookup: CDR1 SGHRS, CDR2 YFSETQ. V was clipped by 0 bases and J by 2 bases, with 12 bases between them. The CDR3 totals 15 residues. CDR3 DNA sequence: TGCGCCAGCAGCTTGGATGGACAGCCGACCTACGAGCAGTACTTC. This sequence encodes CASSLDGQPTYEQYF.